This is a list of T cell receptor beta chains from one sample in a study of T cells in Graves' hyperthyroidism and ophthalmopathy. TCRdb itself ran the multiplex PCR reads through MiXCR, one entry per CDR3 protein. The table lists more than 500,000 distinct CDR3 sequences, roughly 14% of them singletons. Specimen: blood. The receptor set was obtained from a woman in her forties with Graves' ophthalmopathy. The CDR3 runs from the conserved cysteine through the conserved F or W. The D gene is left open where the match is weak. Rows give clone size only sometimes, using once, few, many, or a class for an expanded clone.

d_call clone_size j_call v_call cdr3_aa cdr3_nt
TRBD1 many TRBJ1-5 TRBV4-3 CASSQDHRGLNQPQHF TGCGCCAGCAGCCAAGATCACAGGGGACTAAATCAGCCCCAGCATTTT
- few TRBJ2-4 TRBV19 CASSIDLTIRNIQYF TGTGCCAGTAGTATAGATCTAACAATTCGGAACATTCAGTACTTC
- many TRBJ2-2 TRBV30 CAWSRRLAYTGELFF TGTGCCTGGAGTAGACGGCTAGCGTACACCGGGGAGCTGTTTTTT
- - TRBJ2-5 TRBV24-1 CATSDPLAGRETQYF TGTGCCACCAGTGATCCGTTGGCAGGGAGGGAGACCCAGTACTTC
- few TRBJ1-2 TRBV3-1 CASTQLQGDDGYTF TGTGCCAGCACCCAACTACAGGGAGACGATGGCTACACCTTC
- many TRBJ1-2 TRBV14 CASSQDAAQNYGYTF TGTGCCAGCAGCCAAGATGCGGCGCAGAACTATGGCTACACCTTC
- many TRBJ2-7 TRBV28 CASSFNDEQYF TGTGCCAGCAGTTTCAATGACGAGCAGTACTTC
TRBD2 once TRBJ2-5 TRBV5-1 CASSSSGGHNRGETQYF TGCGCCAGCAGCTCCTCGGGAGGACATAACCGGGGGGAGACCCAGTACTTC
- many TRBJ1-3 TRBV12-3/TRBV12-4 CASSLGDTIYF TGTGCCAGCAGCCTTGGGGACACCATATATTTT
- few TRBJ2-3 TRBV20-1 CSARGLGQGARGTDTQYF TGCAGTGCTAGAGGGCTTGGGCAGGGCGCGCGGGGCACAGATACGCAGTATTTT
TRBD2 many TRBJ2-5 TRBV14 CASSQERDYPGEETQYF TGTGCCAGCAGCCAAGAGAGGGACTACCCGGGCGAAGAGACCCAGTACTTC
- many TRBJ2-2 TRBV11-1 CASSLVGHSGNTGELFF TGTGCCAGCAGCTTAGTAGGGCACAGCGGTAACACCGGGGAGCTGTTTTTT
- many TRBJ2-7 TRBV7-9 CASRAGEGYEQYF TGTGCCAGCAGAGCAGGGGAAGGGTACGAGCAGTACTTC
TRBD1 many TRBJ2-7 TRBV12-3/TRBV12-4 CASSSGQGSPYEQYF TGTGCCAGCAGTTCGGGACAGGGGAGCCCCTACGAGCAGTACTTC
TRBD1 many TRBJ2-7 TRBV10-3 CATEGASYEQYF TGTGCCACCGAGGGGGCGTCCTACGAGCAGTACTTC
- few TRBJ2-5 TRBV4-1 CASSQGFGSETQYF TGCGCCAGCAGCCAAGGGTTCGGTTCAGAGACCCAGTACTTC
TRBD2 many TRBJ2-7 TRBV12-3/TRBV12-4 CASSLLAETYEQYF TGTGCCAGCAGTTTACTAGCGGAGACCTACGAGCAGTACTTC
- - TRBJ1-6 TRBV5-1 CASSLGQGSPLHF TGCGCCAGCAGCTTGGGTCAGGGTTCACCCCTCCACTTT
- many TRBJ2-5 TRBV10-1 CASSESPGAQETQYF TGCGCCAGCAGTGAGTCCCCAGGTGCGCAAGAGACCCAGTACTTC
- few TRBJ1-2 TRBV3-1 CASSQNIYGYTF TGTGCCAGCAGCCAAAATATCTATGGCTACACCTTC
- few TRBJ1-3 TRBV11-2 CASSPRAGGSGNTIYF TGTGCCAGCAGCCCCCGGGCGGGGGGATCTGGAAACACCATATATTTT
- many TRBJ2-5 TRBV28 CASSLSRSYQETQYF TGTGCCAGCAGTTTATCGCGCAGTTACCAAGAGACCCAGTACTTC
- - TRBJ1-3 TRBV4-1 CASSTQRTGNTIYF TGCGCCAGCAGCACCCAAAGGACCGGGAACACCATATATTTT
- many TRBJ2-7 TRBV7-2 CASSFRGPEYEQYF TGTGCCAGCAGCTTCCGGGGCCCGGAGTACGAGCAGTACTTC
- - TRBJ2-5 TRBV29-1 CSVEVGGGETQYF TGCAGCGTTGAAGTAGGTGGTGGGGAGACCCAGTACTTC
- many TRBJ1-1 TRBV28 CAWLRAGDTEAFF TGTGCCTGGCTGCGGGCAGGAGACACTGAAGCTTTCTTT
- many TRBJ1-1 TRBV2 CASSRTETSQGAEAFF TGTGCCAGCAGTCGAACCGAAACCTCCCAGGGAGCCGAAGCTTTCTTT
TRBD1 many TRBJ2-7 TRBV5-1 CASSLTTGTGVRYSYEQYF TGCGCCAGCAGCTTAACCACCGGGACAGGGGTCCGGTACTCCTACGAGCAGTACTTC
- many TRBJ2-5 TRBV5-1 CASSDLTETQYF TGCGCCAGCAGCGATCTCACAGAGACCCAGTACTTC
TRBD2 - TRBJ2-3 TRBV5-1 CASSGSSGRSTDTQYF TGCGCCAGCAGCGGCTCTAGCGGGAGGTCAACAGATACGCAGTATTTT
- many TRBJ1-2 TRBV27 CASSLIPIGGYTF TGTGCCAGCAGTTTAATCCCAATAGGAGGCTACACCTTC
- - TRBJ1-5 TRBV19 CASSIERLLQPQHF TGTGCCAGTAGTATAGAAAGGTTATTGCAGCCCCAGCATTTT
- many TRBJ2-2 TRBV15 CATSRGWGTLNTGELFF TGTGCCACCAGCAGAGGGTGGGGGACACTGAACACCGGGGAGCTGTTTTTT
- many TRBJ2-7 TRBV6-5 CASSASTGSYEQYF TGTGCCAGCAGTGCCTCGACAGGTTCCTACGAGCAGTACTTC
- many TRBJ1-1 TRBV12-3/TRBV12-4 CASRDDSGDSTEAFF TGTGCCAGCAGAGACGACTCCGGGGATAGCACTGAAGCTTTCTTT
TRBD2 many TRBJ2-5 TRBV5-1 CASSLAGETQYF TGTGCCAGCAGTTTAGCGGGGGAGACCCAGTACTTC
- - TRBJ1-2 TRBV7-2 CASSLTLYGYTF TGTGCCAGCAGCTTGACTCTCTATGGCTACACCTTC
- - TRBJ2-7 TRBV4-1 CASSLLDMADLYEQYF TGCGCCAGCAGCCTTCTGGACATGGCCGACTTGTACGAGCAGTACTTC
TRBD1 many TRBJ2-7 TRBV6-2/TRBV6-3 CASSGTARGEQYF TGTGCCAGCAGTGGGACAGCGCGTGGGGAGCAGTACTTC
- few TRBJ2-5 TRBV28 CASSSWRVDQETQYF TGTGCCAGCAGCTCGTGGCGGGTGGACCAAGAGACCCAGTACTTC
TRBD2 - TRBJ2-1 TRBV6-2/TRBV6-3 CASSYSLGGGSYNEQFF TGTGCCAGCAGTTACTCTTTGGGCGGGGGGTCCTACAATGAGCAGTTCTTC
- - TRBJ1-2 TRBV28 CASQFDGAAMGGYTF TGTGCCAGCCAATTTGACGGGGCCGCCATGGGGGGCTACACCTTC
- - TRBJ1-3 TRBV30 CAFSHDSGNTIYF TGTGCCTTCTCACATGACTCTGGAAACACCATATATTTT
- many TRBJ1-1 TRBV27 CASSGAVNTEAFF TGTGCCAGCTCCGGGGCGGTGAACACTGAAGCTTTCTTT
TRBD2 many TRBJ2-5 TRBV4-1 CASSQGLASQETQYF TGCGCCAGCAGCCAAGGACTAGCAAGCCAAGAGACCCAGTACTTC
- many TRBJ1-1 TRBV7-9 CASSLAYIPNTEAFF TGTGCCAGCAGCTTAGCTTATATTCCGAACACTGAAGCTTTCTTT
- many TRBJ2-7 TRBV28 CASSFAGRGAEQYF TGTGCCAGCAGTTTTGCCGGGAGAGGCGCCGAGCAGTACTTC
- - TRBJ2-5 TRBV20-1 CSARVMGDSITLQETQYF TGCAGTGCTAGAGTTATGGGAGACTCCATCACGCTACAAGAGACCCAGTACTTC
- many TRBJ2-7 TRBV11-2 CASSRAGGSGWGYEQYF TGTGCCAGCAGCCGGGCCGGTGGTAGCGGCTGGGGCTACGAGCAGTACTTC
- - TRBJ2-5 TRBV20-1 CSASKGTQGETQYF TGCAGTGCTAGTAAGGGGACCCAGGGAGAGACCCAGTACTTC